One and the same sample provided the 23 T cell receptor beta chains below, sequenced in a study of shared clonotypes between healthy human individuals. This table comes from immunoSEQ multiplex PCR, and its TCRdb copy is limited to in-frame clones, with some not included. The data hold a few million clones, with approximately 93% observed a single time. Material for sequencing was naive CD4+ T cells from PBMCs. Subset described: CD45RA+ positively selected. All receptors derive from a man aged 18 to 30 in good health. Some clones in this sample may be carry-over from other donors' samples.

This chain connects TRBV15 to TRBJ2-5; no firm D call. The V end was cut by 3 bases, the J end by 4 bases, with 6 bases between. Per germline, CDR1 LNHNV and CDR2 YYDKDF (reference sequence). This CDR3 contains 12 residues. For the CDR3, the DNA is TGTGCCACCAGCAGGGGTACAGAGACCCAGTACTTC. Amino acids: CATSRGTETQYF.

This clone was seen a few times. Other nucleotide sequences in the sample specify the same CDR3. CDR3 sequence (DNA): TGTGCCAGCAGTCCAGGGGGAAGCAATCAGCCCCAGCATTTT. Amino acids: CASSPGGSNQPQHF. The chain recombines TRBV28 with TRBJ1-5, with 7 bases identical to TRBD1. Losses at the gene ends were 5 bases for V and 1 base for J; bases not matched to a gene: 2. This CDR3 is 14 amino acids long. Germline CDR1 is MDHEN and CDR2 is SYDVKM.

This chain uses TRBV19 with TRBJ1-5, with 10 nucleotides matching TRBD1. The CDR3 is made up of 13 amino acids. Germline CDR1 LNHDA, CDR2 SQIVND (reference sequence). V lost 5 bases and J lost 7; bases outside the gene matches: 2. CDR3 region: CASSRDRGQPQHF. For the CDR3, the DNA is TGTGCCAGTAGTCGGGACAGGGGACAGCCCCAGCATTTT.

The CDR3 loop reads CASSVGWGSSMNTEAFF. As DNA, the CDR3 is TGTGCCAGCAGCGTAGGGTGGGGCAGTTCCATGAACACTGAAGCTTTCTTT. This sequence joins TRBV9 and TRBJ1-1, with D maybe TRBD1 (5 bases). The CDR3 spans 17 residues. V lost 0 bases, J lost 0 bases, and 15 bases lay in between. The germline CDR1 and CDR2 sequences are SGDLS and YYNGEE.

This clone was recorded a few times. The chain uses TRBV18 and TRBJ1-1, with 8 bases identical to TRBD1. Germline CDR1 and CDR2: KGHSH and LQKENI. This CDR3 spans 14 amino acids. The J segment lost 1 base and the V segment lost 5 bases, leaving 3 bases of the junction unmatched. The chain's CDR3 is CASSSDRGNTEAFF. In DNA form, the CDR3 reads TGTGCCAGCTCATCAGACAGGGGGAACACTGAAGCTTTCTTT.

In this sample, this clone turned up once. The rearrangement links TRBV5-4 to TRBJ2-1; tentatively, D is TRBD2 (5 bases). Per germline, CDR1 SGHNT and CDR2 YYREEE (reference sequence). V shed 0 bases and J shed 9 bases, with 10 bases lying between them. The CDR3 has 13 amino acids. CDR3 region: CASSLAEGREQFF. In nucleotides, the CDR3 is TGTGCCAGCAGCTTGGCCGAGGGCCGTGAGCAGTTCTTC.

The rearrangement links TRBV7-3 to TRBJ2-1, with unresolved D. The CDR3 length is 16 residues. Germline CDR1 reads SGHTA; CDR2 reads FQGTGA. V was clipped by 1 base and J by 0 bases, with 10 bases between them. CDR3 nucleotides: TGTGCCAGCAGCTTAAACCCCGCCTTCTCCTACAATGAGCAGTTCTTC. Translating it yields CASSLNPAFSYNEQFF.

The rearrangement joins TRBV15 to TRBJ1-5; the D is unclear. The CDR3 covers 12 residues. The V and J ends lost 0 bases and 8 bases respectively, with 5 bases between them. The germline CDR1 and CDR2 sequences are LNHNV and YYDKDF (reference sequence). CDR3 region: CATSRDPEPQHF. DNA of the CDR3: TGTGCCACCAGCAGAGATCCAGAGCCCCAGCATTTT.

CDR3 region: CASSPLVATSAYEQYF. In DNA form, the CDR3 reads TGTGCCAGCAGCCCTCTGGTTGCGACTAGCGCCTACGAGCAGTACTTC. The chain has TRBV7-6 and TRBJ2-7; 8 bases are a match to TRBD2. This CDR3 comprises 16 residues. With V trimmed by 5 bases and J by 2 bases, 11 bases remained unmatched. In germline, CDR1 is SGHVS, CDR2 FNYEAQ.

The chain carries TRBV7-6 and TRBJ2-3; 7 bases line up with TRBD2. The V segment lost 0 bases and the J segment 2 bases; nucleotides outside the gene matches: 5. Germline V gene sequence: CDR1 SGHVS, CDR2 FNYEAQ. The CDR3 extends over 16 amino acids. DNA of the CDR3: TGTGCCAGCAGCTTAGCGGGAGGGCCCGCCACAGATACGCAGTATTTT. Protein product: CASSLAGGPATDTQYF.

This clone has just a few counts. The chain combines TRBV7-2 with TRBJ1-5; D gene unclear. The CDR3 sequence is 13 residues long. Trimming removed 1 base at V and 5 bases at J, with 6 bases between. From germline, CDR1 is SGHTA and CDR2 FQGNSA. CDR3 amino acids: CASSLEPDQPQHF. The CDR3 DNA follows: TGTGCCAGCAGCTTAGAGCCCGATCAGCCCCAGCATTTT.

V usage is TRBV28 and J usage is TRBJ1-4, with 7 bases that match TRBD1. Looked up from germline, CDR1 is MDHEN and CDR2 is SYDVKM. This CDR3 has 13 amino acids. Germline trimming cut 3 bases from V and 10 bases from J; bases unmatched to any gene: 5. Here the CDR3 reads CASSLGQGVKLFF. CDR3 bases: TGTGCCAGCAGTTTGGGGCAGGGGGTAAAACTGTTTTTT.

With regard to this clone: Other nucleotide sequences in the sample specify the same CDR3. V gene TRBV30 combines with J gene TRBJ1-2; D uncertain. V lost 0 bases, J lost 7 bases, and 6 bases lay in between. CDR1 GTSNPN and CDR2 SVGIG come from the germline V gene (reference sequence). The CDR3 loop spans 11 amino acids. This chain's CDR3 is CAWSVGGGYTF. The DNA for the CDR3 is TGTGCCTGGAGTGTAGGAGGTGGCTACACCTTC.

The chain carries TRBV4-2 and TRBJ2-3; TRBD2 agrees at 9 bases. The V segment lost 1 base and the J segment 4 bases; nucleotides outside the gene matches: 9. Germline assignment: CDR1 LGHNA and CDR2 YNFKEQ. The CDR3 has 17 amino acids. The CDR3 spells CASSQVPASGTPDTQYF. The CDR3 DNA sequence: TGTGCCAGCAGCCAAGTACCCGCTAGCGGGACCCCAGATACGCAGTATTTT.

This chain links TRBV10-3 with TRBJ1-5; D unclear. From germline, CDR1 is ENHRY and CDR2 SYGVKD. V lost 0 bases and J lost 4, with 10 bases in between. CDR3 size: 15 residues. The CDR3 DNA reads TGTGCCATCAGTGAGTCTGAGGGCGGTAATCAGCCCCAGCATTTT. Translated: CAISESEGGNQPQHF.

The chain carries TRBV4-3 and TRBJ2-7; 8 nucleotides agree with TRBD1. The J segment lost 6 bases and the V segment lost 4 bases, leaving 17 bases of the junction unmatched. Germline V lookup: CDR1 LGHNA, CDR2 YSLEER. This CDR3 has 17 residues. This chain's CDR3 is CASSRQWASRQGSEQYF. Written as DNA, the CDR3 is TGCGCCAGCAGCCGCCAATGGGCATCGAGACAGGGGTCCGAGCAGTACTTC.

J is TRBJ1-2 and V is TRBV4-2; maybe TRBD1 (5 bases). There are 13 residues in the CDR3. From germline, CDR1 is LGHNA and CDR2 YNFKEQ. The V gene lost 0 bases and the J gene lost 14 bases, with 16 bases spanning the gap. CDR3 DNA sequence: TGTGCCAGCAGCCAAGATTCTACTACATCAGGGACCTTC. Translating gives CASSQDSTTSGTF.

The rearrangement joins TRBV5-4 to TRBJ2-5, with 10 bases lining up with TRBD2. Gene TRBJ2-7 matches the end of the DNA better, so the J call may be wrong. Germline CDR1 is SGHNT and CDR2 is YYREEE (reference sequence). The CDR3 is made up of 15 amino acids. CDR3 protein: CASSLTSGVLYEQYF. The CDR3 DNA is TGTGCCAGCAGCTTGACTAGCGGGGTGTTATACGAGCAGTACTTC.

CDR3 DNA sequence: TGCGCCAGCAGCGAACGGGACAGGCCCTACGAGCAGTACTTC. It codes for CASSERDRPYEQYF. This sequence joins TRBV5-1 and TRBJ2-7; 8 nucleotides line up with TRBD1. Per germline, CDR1 SGHRS and CDR2 YFSETQ. The CDR3 extends over 14 amino acids. V lost 4 bases, J lost 2 bases, and 5 bases stayed unmatched.

This clone was seen more than once but under ten times. Other DNA sequences in this specimen translate into the identical CDR3. This rearrangement joins TRBV5-1 to TRBJ1-1; D unclear. The CDR3 covers 14 residues. The germline V and J ends were trimmed by 1 base and 1 base, with 8 bases remaining between them. Germline CDR1 SGHRS, CDR2 YFSETQ. CDR3: CASSLQASNTEAFF. The CDR3 DNA reads TGCGCCAGCAGCTTGCAGGCGTCGAACACTGAAGCTTTCTTT. Looking up the rest from reference TRBV5-1 and TRBJ1-1 gives the full variable domain: KAGVTQTPRYLIKTRGQQVTLSCSPISGHRSVSWYQQTPGQGLQFLFEYFSETQRNKGNFPGRFSGRQFSNSRSEMNVSTLELGDSALYLCASSLQASNTEAFFGQGTRLTVV.

The chain links TRBV30 to TRBJ1-2, with a possible D match to TRBD1 (5 bases). The V end lost 2 bases, the J end lost 3 bases, and 10 bases lay between the germline ends. CDR3 length equals 13 residues. Germline CDR1 GTSNPN, CDR2 SVGIG (reference sequence). The CDR3 nucleotides read TGTGCCTGGAGTCTCGGGGCGCACTATGGCTACACCTTC. This codes for CAWSLGAHYGYTF. Supplemented by reference TRBV30 and TRBJ1-2, the full variable domain reads SQTIHQWPATLVQPVGSPLSLECTVEGTSNPNLYWYRQAAGRGLQLLFYSVGIGQISSEVPQNLSASRPQDRQFILSSKKLLLSDSGFYLCAWSLGAHYGYTFGSGTRLTVV.

V and J are TRBV27 and TRBJ1-2, with D unresolved. Germline CDR1 MNHEY, CDR2 SMNVEV (reference sequence). Trimming shortened V by 5 bases and J by 4 bases, and 17 bases separated the two germline ends. There are 15 residues in the CDR3. For the CDR3, the DNA is TGTGCCAGCAGTCCCGCCGGACCCCGACCCTATGGCTACACCTTC. It translates to CASSPAGPRPYGYTF.

The chain combines TRBV2 with TRBJ1-1; D may be TRBD1 (6 bases). Germline CDR1 is SNHLY and CDR2 is FYNNEI. The CDR3 is made up of 15 amino acids. The V end lost 5 bases, the J end lost 13 bases, and 26 bases lay between the germline ends. For the CDR3, the DNA is TGTGCCAGCAGTCAATCACGGGACACCACGTATTTGGGTTTCTTT. Residues: CASSQSRDTTYLGFF. Drawing the rest from reference TRBV2 and TRBJ1-1, the complete variable domain is EPEVTQTPSHQVTQMGQEVILRCVPISNHLYFYWYRQILGQKVEFLVSFYNNEISEKSEIFDDQFSVERPDGSNFTLKIRSTKLEDSAMYFCASSQSRDTTYLGFFGQGTRLTVV.